These T cell receptor beta chains were read from a single sample in a study of OX40 agonist ivuxolimab in advanced cancers. Profiling relied on immunoSEQ multiplex PCR, and the TCRdb table lists in-frame clones only, not all of them. This table holds approximately 84,000 clones, 94% found once. The sequenced sample was CD4+ or CD8+ T cells sorted from blood, obtained in a trial of the OX40 agonist ivuxolimab. The source is an adult with an advanced solid tumor such as melanoma, head and neck, liver or kidney cancer. CDR3s include the opening cysteine and the closing phenylalanine or tryptophan.

14 TRBJ1-2 TRBV10-2 CASREGDGHYGYTF
15 TRBJ2-7 TRBV18 CASSPRDRGTYEQYF
14 TRBJ1-2 TRBV10-3 CAIARDSPNYGYTF
15 TRBJ1-5 TRBV5-8 CASSGGTGINQPQHF
16 TRBJ2-7 TRBV9 CASSVGRNSGSYEQYF
13 TRBJ1-2 TRBV30 CAWREGTGKGYTF
13 TRBJ2-7 TRBV27 CASSLPARGEQYF
15 TRBJ2-5 TRBV9 CASSPSGGGQETQYF
16 TRBJ2-6 TRBV4-3 CASSPDSAGGANVLTF
11 TRBJ1-4 TRBV5-1 CASRSGEKLFF
16 TRBJ2-2 TRBV9 CASSAPVTGDTGELFF
13 TRBJ2-7 TRBV4-3 CASSPRQGYEQYF
17 TRBJ2-7 TRBV19 CASSPDGGGEGSYEQYF
13 TRBJ2-7 TRBV5-5 CASSLYEGREQYF
15 TRBJ2-3 TRBV4-1 CASSGGQRYKDTQYF
13 TRBJ2-1 TRBV10-2 CASKGLAENEQFF
14 TRBJ2-1 TRBV27 CASSLLTGHNEQFF
13 TRBJ1-1 TRBV6-5 CASRAGGWNEAFF
13 TRBJ2-7 TRBV11-2 CASSLWGTYEQYF
13 TRBJ1-3 TRBV29-1 CSVEDVGKNTIYF
17 TRBJ2-3 TRBV10-3 CAISEAKIRRGTDTQYF
15 TRBJ2-7 TRBV11-3 CASSPPETSSYEQYF
13 TRBJ1-1 TRBV5-5 CASSPQGATEAFF
15 TRBJ1-6 TRBV11-2 CASSLEMAGNSPLHF
14 TRBJ1-2 TRBV7-9 CASSMDRGIHGYTF
15 TRBJ1-2 TRBV5-6 CASSSGTRSVYGYTF
14 TRBJ1-5 TRBV5-8 CASSLTPFGQPQHF
16 TRBJ1-3 TRBV5-8 CASSGPSGPDGNTIYF
16 TRBJ1-2 TRBV5-1 CASSLADFLEGYGYTF